These 2 T cell receptor beta chains originate from one sample sequenced in a study of T cells in Graves' hyperthyroidism and ophthalmopathy. TCR beta CDR3 region amplification was performed from RNA transcripts. The HTBI primer set served for first-round RT-PCR of the TCR CDR3. TCRdb re-called the multiplex PCR reads through MiXCR, storing one row per CDR3 protein. Counted here are 550,000 to 600,000 distinct CDR3 sequences, over 12% occurring once; the ten biggest clones make up about 7%. The sample taken for sequencing was blood. These receptors were obtained from a woman between 18 and 29 years old with Graves' ophthalmopathy.

This CDR3 reads CALSRDRISGANVLTF. For the CDR3, the DNA is TGTGCCCTGAGCCGGGACAGGATTTCTGGGGCCAACGTCCTGACTTTC. The V gene is TRBV2, the J gene TRBJ2-6, with 8 bases fitting TRBD1. The CDR3 contains 16 residues. V shed 11 bases, J shed 1 base, and the junction held 10 bases outside the gene matches. Germline lookup yields CDR1 SNHLY and CDR2 FYNNEI.

A few counts support this clonotype. The chain combines TRBV6-1 with TRBJ1-2; D not certain. Trimming took 3 bases from V and 3 from J, leaving 2 bases between them. Germline V CDR1 and CDR2: MNHNS, SASEGT. The CDR3 sequence is 11 residues long. DNA of the CDR3: TGTGCCAGCAGTGAGTACTATGGCTACACCTTC. Translated: CASSEYYGYTF.